This section outlines one TCR beta chain sequence together with its context. Its specificity is not known. Per germline, CDR1 ENHRY and CDR2 SYGVKD. V lost 2 bases to trimming and J lost 2 bases; unmatched junction nucleotides: 4. The CDR3 length is 16 residues. The entry originates in a study of identical twins. Study-wide results and limits: Modeled out-of-frame TCR alpha sharing in monozygotic twins fell below observed levels.

TCRdb processed the 5' RACE reads anew with MiXCR; each CDR3 protein has one entry. The sample has about 490,000 distinct CDR3 sequences; 15% are singletons. These data also formed part of another study, on yellow fever vaccine responses in identical twins.

Sequencing was carried out using CD4+ T cells sorted from blood. The chain links TRBV10-3 to TRBJ2-3, with TRBD1 matching 10 bases. The origin of this receptor is a young woman in good health. The DNA of the CDR3 is TGTGCCATCAGTGAGCGGGACAGGGGATCCACAGATACGCAGTATTTT. This codes for CAISERDRGSTDTQYF.